The entry below gives a single TCR beta chain sequence along with its context. This sample stems from a study of blood T cell repertoires in COVID-19. Overall study: T cells, B-cell-depleted T cells, or PBMCs supplied cDNA or gDNA.

Germline V lookup: CDR1 MDHEN, CDR2 SYDVKM. The CDR3 totals 11 residues. Trimming cost V 11 bases and J 3 bases, with 8 bases left between them. In the study's own analysis: Reference gene primers were amplified, and this amplification served to estimate nucleated cell counts. Libraries were prepared by immunoSEQ multiplex PCR; TCRdb keeps only in-frame clonotypes and omits some of them. The DNA was the basis for D and trimming; V, J and clone size are from that table. The data show under 250,000 clones, approximately 86% seen once. The TCR originated in a woman between 70 and 85 years old with active or convalescent COVID-19. The sample was peripheral blood. The chain recombines TRBV28 with TRBJ1-3; D remains ambiguous. The DNA of the CDR3 is TGTGCCCTACTTGGTGGAAACACCATATATTTT. Translated, it gives CALLGGNTIYF.